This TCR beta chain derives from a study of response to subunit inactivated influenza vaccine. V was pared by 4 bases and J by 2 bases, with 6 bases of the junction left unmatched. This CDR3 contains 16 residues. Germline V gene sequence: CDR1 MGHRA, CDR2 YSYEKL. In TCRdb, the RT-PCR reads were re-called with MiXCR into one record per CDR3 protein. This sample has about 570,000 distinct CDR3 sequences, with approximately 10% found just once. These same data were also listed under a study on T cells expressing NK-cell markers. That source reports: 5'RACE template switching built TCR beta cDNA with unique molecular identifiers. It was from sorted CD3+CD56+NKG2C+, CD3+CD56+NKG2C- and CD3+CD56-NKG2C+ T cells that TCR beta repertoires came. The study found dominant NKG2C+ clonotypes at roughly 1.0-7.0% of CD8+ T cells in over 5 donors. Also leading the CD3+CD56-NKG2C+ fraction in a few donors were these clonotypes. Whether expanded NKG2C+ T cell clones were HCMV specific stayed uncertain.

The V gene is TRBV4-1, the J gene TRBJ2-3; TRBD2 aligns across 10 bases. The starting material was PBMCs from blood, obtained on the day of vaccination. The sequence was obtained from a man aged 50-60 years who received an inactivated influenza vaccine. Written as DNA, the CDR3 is TGCGCCAGCAGCCCTTTGACTAGCGGGCTCACAGATACGCAGTATTTT. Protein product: CASSPLTSGLTDTQYF.